This T cell receptor beta chain comes out of a study of blood T cell repertoires in COVID-19. Study context: Specimens from acute and convalescent COVID-19 originated in the United States, Italy and Spain.

This clone was seen a few times. The authors' processing: Counts of nucleated cells, estimated from reference gene primer amplification, were obtained. The method was immunoSEQ multiplex PCR; TCRdb's version includes in-frame clones alone and lacks a portion of them. The DNA was the basis for D and trimming; V, J and clone size are from that table. The repertoire holds 65,000 to 75,000 clones, with around 80% as singletons. V was clipped by 6 bases and J by 14 bases; unmatched bases: 10. The CDR3 is 13 residues long. The V gene's germline CDR1 is MNHNY and CDR2 SVGAGI (reference sequence). The sequence was collected from an elderly woman with acute or convalescent COVID-19. The specimen was peripheral blood. The chain uses TRBV6-6 and TRBJ1-6; TRBD1 agrees at 7 bases. This CDR3 reads CASRPDRENSLHF. The CDR3 DNA follows: TGTGCCAGCAGGCCCGACAGGGAGAATTCCCTCCACTTT.